Presented here are 6 T cell receptor beta chains from one specimen sequenced in a study of blood T cell repertoires in COVID-19 (dated by TCRdb to the early 2020s). Libraries were prepared through the immunoSEQ multiplex PCR assay. TCRdb holds this immuneACCESS table with in-frame rearrangements only. Some clones are missing; in checked studies, unresolved V genes explain under half, and the rest has no known cause. This sample is represented by about 230,000 clones; about 86% of them were singletons. The ten largest clones represent 4% to 5.5% of the sample. Material: peripheral blood. The source is a man in his forties or fifties with active or convalescent COVID-19.

This clone was observed a single time. The chain links TRBV29-1 to TRBJ1-2, with D perhaps matching TRBD1 (6 bases). Trimming removed 2 bases from V and 8 bases from J, with 12 bases in between. This CDR3 region has 12 residues. Germline CDR1 SQVTM, CDR2 ANQGSEA. The CDR3 protein is CSVERGYRGYTF. CDR3 nucleotide sequence: TGCAGCGTTGAAAGGGGGTACCGCGGCTACACCTTC.

This clone was seen once. This chain uses TRBV12-3 or TRBV12-4 with TRBJ1-2; D not certain. Trimming removed 1 base at V and 4 bases at J, with 7 bases between. The CDR3 length is 13 residues. This CDR3 is CASSLGALYGYTF. Written as DNA, the CDR3 is TGTGCCAGCAGTTTAGGGGCCCTCTATGGCTACACCTTC.

The V gene is TRBV7-2, the J gene TRBJ2-2; TRBD1 matches at 9 bases. The germline CDR1 and CDR2 sequences are SGHTA and FQGNSA. V trimming: 1 base; J trimming: 5 bases; junction bases outside the gene matches: 5. CDR3 length: 16 amino acids. CDR3 sequence: CASSLGQGVGTGELFF. DNA of the CDR3: TGTGCCAGCAGCTTAGGACAGGGGGTTGGGACCGGGGAGCTGTTTTTT.

The chain joins TRBV5-5 to TRBJ2-1; 13 bases agree with TRBD2. Looked up from germline, CDR1 is SGHKS and CDR2 is YYEKEE (reference sequence). Trimming at V came to 1 base and at J to 1 base, leaving 8 bases not matched to a gene. The CDR3 contains 19 residues. The CDR3 DNA follows: TGTGCCAGCAGCTTGTTCGGACTAGCGGGGGTGGTATCCTACAATGAGCAGTTCTTC. It encodes CASSLFGLAGVVSYNEQFF. Combining the CDR3 with reference TRBV5-5 and TRBJ2-1 gives the whole variable domain DAGVTQSPTHLIKTRGQQVTLRCSPISGHKSVSWYQQVLGQGPQFIFQYYEKEERGRGNFPDRFSARQFPNYSSELNVNALLLGDSALYLCASSLFGLAGVVSYNEQFFGPGTRLTVL.

V gene TRBV29-1 combines with J gene TRBJ2-3, with a possible D match to TRBD1 (6 bases). The V end was cut by 7 bases, the J end by 0 bases, with 20 bases between. This CDR3 region has 16 residues. Germline V CDR1 and CDR2: SQVTM, ANQGSEA. The chain's CDR3 is CSAPGQSSSSTDTQYF. The CDR3 coding sequence is TGCAGCGCACCCGGACAGTCCTCTTCTAGCACAGATACGCAGTATTTT.

This clone was seen only once. The V gene is TRBV20-1, the J gene TRBJ2-7; possible D gene TRBD1, 5 bases. This CDR3 region has 12 residues. Per the germline V gene, CDR1 is DFQATT and CDR2 is SNEGSKA (reference sequence). The V end was cut by 3 bases, the J end by 4 bases, with 10 bases between. The CDR3 region is CSASRGFYEQYF. The CDR3 nucleotides are TGCAGTGCTAGTAGGGGATTTTACGAGCAGTACTTC.